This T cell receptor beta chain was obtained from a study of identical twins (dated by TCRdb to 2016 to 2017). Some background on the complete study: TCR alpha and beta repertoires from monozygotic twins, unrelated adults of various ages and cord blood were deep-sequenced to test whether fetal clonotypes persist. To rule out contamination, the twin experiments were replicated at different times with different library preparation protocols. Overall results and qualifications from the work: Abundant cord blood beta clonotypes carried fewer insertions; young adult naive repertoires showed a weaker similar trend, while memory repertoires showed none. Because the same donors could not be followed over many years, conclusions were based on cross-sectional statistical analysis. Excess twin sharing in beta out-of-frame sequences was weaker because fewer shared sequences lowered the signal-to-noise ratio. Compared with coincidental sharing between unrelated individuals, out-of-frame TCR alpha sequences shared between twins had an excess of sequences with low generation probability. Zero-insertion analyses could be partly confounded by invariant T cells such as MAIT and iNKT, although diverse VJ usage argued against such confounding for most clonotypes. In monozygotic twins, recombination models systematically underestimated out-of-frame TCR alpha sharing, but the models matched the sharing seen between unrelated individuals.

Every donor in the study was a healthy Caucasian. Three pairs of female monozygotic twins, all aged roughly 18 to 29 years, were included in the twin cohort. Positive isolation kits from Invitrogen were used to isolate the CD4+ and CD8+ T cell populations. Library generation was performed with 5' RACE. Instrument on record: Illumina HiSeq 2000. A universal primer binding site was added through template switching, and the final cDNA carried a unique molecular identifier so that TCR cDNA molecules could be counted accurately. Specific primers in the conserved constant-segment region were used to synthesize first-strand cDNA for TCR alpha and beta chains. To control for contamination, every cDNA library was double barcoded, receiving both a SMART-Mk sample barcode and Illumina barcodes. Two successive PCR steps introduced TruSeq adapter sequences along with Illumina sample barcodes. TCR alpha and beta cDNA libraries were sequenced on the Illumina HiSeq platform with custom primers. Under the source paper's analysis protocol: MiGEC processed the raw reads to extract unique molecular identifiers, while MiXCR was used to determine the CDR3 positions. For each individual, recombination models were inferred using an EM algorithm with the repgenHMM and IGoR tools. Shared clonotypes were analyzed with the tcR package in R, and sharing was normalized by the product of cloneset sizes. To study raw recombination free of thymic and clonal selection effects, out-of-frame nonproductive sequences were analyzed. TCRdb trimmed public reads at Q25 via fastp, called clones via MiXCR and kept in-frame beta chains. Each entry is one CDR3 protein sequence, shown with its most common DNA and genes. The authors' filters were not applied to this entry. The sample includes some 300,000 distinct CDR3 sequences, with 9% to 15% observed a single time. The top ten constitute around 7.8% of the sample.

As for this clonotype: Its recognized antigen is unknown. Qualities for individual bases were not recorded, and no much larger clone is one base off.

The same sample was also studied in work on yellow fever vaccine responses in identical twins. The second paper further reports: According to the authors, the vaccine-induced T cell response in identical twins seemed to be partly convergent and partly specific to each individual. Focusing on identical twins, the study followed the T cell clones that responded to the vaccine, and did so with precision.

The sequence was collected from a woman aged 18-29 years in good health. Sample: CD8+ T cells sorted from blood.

This receptor carries the CDR3 CASSWADRSYYNEQFF. The nucleotides read TGCGCCAGCAGCTGGGCGGACAGGTCTTACTACAATGAGCAGTTCTTC. The sequence is built from TRBV5-1 and TRBJ2-1; 7 bases in the junction line up with TRBD1. For CDR1 and CDR2, the germline V gene lists SGHRS and YFSETQ. The junction shows trimming of 3 bases on V and 3 bases on J, and the gene matches do not reach 9 bases of it. The CDR3 runs 16 residues from the cysteine to the phenylalanine. The kept DNA is CDR3 alone, 48 bases in frame from the first base. Reference TRBV5-1 and TRBJ2-1 genes cover what lies past the CDR3, so the full variable domain is KAGVTQTPRYLIKTRGQQVTLSCSPISGHRSVSWYQQTPGQGLQFLFEYFSETQRNKGNFPGRFSGRQFSNSRSEMNVSTLELGDSALYLCASSWADRSYYNEQFFGPGTRLTVL.